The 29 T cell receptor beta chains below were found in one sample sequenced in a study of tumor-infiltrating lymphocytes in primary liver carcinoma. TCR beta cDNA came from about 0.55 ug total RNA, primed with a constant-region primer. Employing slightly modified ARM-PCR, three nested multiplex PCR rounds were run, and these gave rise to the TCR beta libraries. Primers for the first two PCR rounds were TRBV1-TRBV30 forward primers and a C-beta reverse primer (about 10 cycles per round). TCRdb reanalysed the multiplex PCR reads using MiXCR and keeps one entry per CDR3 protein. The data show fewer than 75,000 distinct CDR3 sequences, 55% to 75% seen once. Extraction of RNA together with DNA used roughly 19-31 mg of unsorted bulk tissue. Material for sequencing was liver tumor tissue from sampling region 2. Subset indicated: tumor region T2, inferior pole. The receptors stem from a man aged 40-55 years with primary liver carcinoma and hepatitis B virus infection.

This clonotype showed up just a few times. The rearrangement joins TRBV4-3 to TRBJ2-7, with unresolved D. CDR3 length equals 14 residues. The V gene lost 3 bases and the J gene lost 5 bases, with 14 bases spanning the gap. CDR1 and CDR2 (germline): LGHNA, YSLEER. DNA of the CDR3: TGCGCCAGCAGCCACACTGCCCTTTCCAACGAGCAGTACTTC. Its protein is CASSHTALSNEQYF.

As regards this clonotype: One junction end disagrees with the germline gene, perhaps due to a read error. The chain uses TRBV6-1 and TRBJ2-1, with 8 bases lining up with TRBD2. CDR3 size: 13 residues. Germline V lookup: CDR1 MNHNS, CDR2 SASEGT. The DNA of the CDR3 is TGTCCCAGCAGTGTAGCGGGATTAAATGAGCAGTTATTC. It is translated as CPSSVAGLNEQLF.

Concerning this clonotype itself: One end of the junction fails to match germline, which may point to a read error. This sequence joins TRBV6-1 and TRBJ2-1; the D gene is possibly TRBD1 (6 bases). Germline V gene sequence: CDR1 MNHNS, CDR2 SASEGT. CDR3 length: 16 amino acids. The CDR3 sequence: CASSERWQGTYNGQFF. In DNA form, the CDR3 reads TGTGCCAGCAGTGAAAGGTGGCAGGGGACATACAATGGGCAGTTCTTC.

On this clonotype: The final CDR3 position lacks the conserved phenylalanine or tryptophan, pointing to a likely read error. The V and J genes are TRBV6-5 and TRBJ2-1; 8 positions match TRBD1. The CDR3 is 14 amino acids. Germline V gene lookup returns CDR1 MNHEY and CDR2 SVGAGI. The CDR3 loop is CGSSYLTGGNEQFI. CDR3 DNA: TGTGGCAGCAGTTACCTCACAGGGGGTAATGAGCAGTTCATC.

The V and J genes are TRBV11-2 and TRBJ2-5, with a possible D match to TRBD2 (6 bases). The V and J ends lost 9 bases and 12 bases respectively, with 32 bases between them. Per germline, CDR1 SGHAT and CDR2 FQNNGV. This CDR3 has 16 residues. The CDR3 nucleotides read TGTGCCAGTAGCCAAACTCCTGGCGGAGGGAAAGAGATCAAGTACTTC. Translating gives CASSQTPGGGKEIKYF.

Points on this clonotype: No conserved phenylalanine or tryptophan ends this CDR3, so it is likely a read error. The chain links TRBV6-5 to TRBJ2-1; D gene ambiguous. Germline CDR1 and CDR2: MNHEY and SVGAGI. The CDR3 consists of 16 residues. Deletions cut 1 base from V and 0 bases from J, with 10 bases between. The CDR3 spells CASSYCTSSSYNEQFL. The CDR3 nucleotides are TGTGCCAGCAGTTACTGTACGAGCTCCTCCTACAATGAGCAGTTCTTG.

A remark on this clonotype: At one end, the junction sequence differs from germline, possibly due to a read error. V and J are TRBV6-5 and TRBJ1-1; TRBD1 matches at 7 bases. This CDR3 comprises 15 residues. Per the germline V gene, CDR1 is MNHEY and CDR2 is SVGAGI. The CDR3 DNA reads TGTGCCAGCAGTTACGGGACAGAGCTGAACACTGAAACTTCCTTT. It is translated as CASSYGTELNTETSF.

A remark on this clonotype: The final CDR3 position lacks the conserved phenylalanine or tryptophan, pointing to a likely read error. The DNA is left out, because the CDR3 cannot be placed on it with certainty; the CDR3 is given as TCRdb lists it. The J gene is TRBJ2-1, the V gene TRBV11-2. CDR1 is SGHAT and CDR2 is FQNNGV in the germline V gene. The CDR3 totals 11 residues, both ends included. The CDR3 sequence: CASSFLGERFS.

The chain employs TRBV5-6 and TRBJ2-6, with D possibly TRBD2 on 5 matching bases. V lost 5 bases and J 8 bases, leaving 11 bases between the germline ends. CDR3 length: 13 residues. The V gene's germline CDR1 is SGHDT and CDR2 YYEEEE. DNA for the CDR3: TGTGCCAGCAGTCTTTACGGGACCAACGTCCTGACTTTC. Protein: CASSLYGTNVLTF.

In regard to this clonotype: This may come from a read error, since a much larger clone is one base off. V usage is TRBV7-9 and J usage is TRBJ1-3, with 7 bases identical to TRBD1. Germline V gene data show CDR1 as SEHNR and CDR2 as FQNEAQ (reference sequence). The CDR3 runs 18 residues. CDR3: CASSLEVYAGGPGNIIYF. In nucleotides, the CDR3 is TGTGCCAGCAGCTTAGAAGTCTACGCAGGGGGTCCTGGAAACATCATATATTTT.

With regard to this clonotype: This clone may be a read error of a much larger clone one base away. In DNA, the CDR3 is TGTGCCAGCAGTCCCTCCAGGGGGCGAGAGACCCATTACTTC. It codes for CASSPSRGRETHYF. The chain recombines TRBV25-1 with TRBJ2-5, with 8 bases matching TRBD1. CDR1 MGHDK and CDR2 SYGVNS come from the germline V gene. The CDR3 runs to 14 residues.

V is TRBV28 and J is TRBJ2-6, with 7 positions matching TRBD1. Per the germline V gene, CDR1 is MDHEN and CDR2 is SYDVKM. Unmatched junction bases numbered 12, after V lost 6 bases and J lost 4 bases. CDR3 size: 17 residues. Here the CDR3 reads CASSQARDSSGANVLTF. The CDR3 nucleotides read TGTGCCAGCAGCCAAGCCCGGGACAGCTCCGGGGCCAACGTCCTGACTTTC.

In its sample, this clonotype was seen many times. CDR3 sequence (DNA): TGTGCCAGCAGCTTAGATCGTTTAGCGTTAGGGGATGAGCAGTTCTTC. Translation: CASSLDRLALGDEQFF. The chain couples TRBV11-2 to TRBJ2-1; possibly TRBD1 or TRBD2 for D (5 bases each). The CDR3 contains 16 residues. The V end lost 0 bases, the J end lost 8 bases, and 17 bases lay between the germline ends. Germline-derived CDR1 and CDR2 are SGHAT and FQNNGV.

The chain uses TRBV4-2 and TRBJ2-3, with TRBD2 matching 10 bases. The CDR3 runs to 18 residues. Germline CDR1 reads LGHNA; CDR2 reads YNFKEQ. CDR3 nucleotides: TGTGTTAGCAGCCAAGTTGAGGATGGTAGCGGGGGGACAGATACGCAGTATTTT. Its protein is CVSSQVEDGSGGTDTQYF.

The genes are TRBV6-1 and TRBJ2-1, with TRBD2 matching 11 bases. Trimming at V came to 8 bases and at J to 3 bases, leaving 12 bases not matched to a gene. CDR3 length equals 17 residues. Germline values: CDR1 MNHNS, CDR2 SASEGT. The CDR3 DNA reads TGTGCCAGCGGCCGTTGGGTAGCGGGAGGGTTCTACAATGAGCAGTTCTTC. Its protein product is CASGRWVAGGFYNEQFF.

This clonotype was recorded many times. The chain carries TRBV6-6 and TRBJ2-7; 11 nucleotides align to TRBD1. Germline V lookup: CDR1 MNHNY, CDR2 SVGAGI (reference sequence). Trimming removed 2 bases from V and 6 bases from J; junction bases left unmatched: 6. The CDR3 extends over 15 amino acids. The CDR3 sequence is CASSYTGQGALEQYF. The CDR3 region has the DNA TGTGCCAGCAGTTACACAGGACAGGGGGCGCTCGAGCAGTACTTC.

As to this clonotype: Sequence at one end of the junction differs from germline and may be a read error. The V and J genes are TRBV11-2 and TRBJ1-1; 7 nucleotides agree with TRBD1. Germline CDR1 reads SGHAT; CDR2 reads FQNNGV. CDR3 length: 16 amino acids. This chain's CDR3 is CTSSPSRGLVNTEAFF. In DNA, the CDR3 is TGTACTAGCAGCCCATCCAGGGGGTTGGTGAACACTGAAGCGTTCTTT.

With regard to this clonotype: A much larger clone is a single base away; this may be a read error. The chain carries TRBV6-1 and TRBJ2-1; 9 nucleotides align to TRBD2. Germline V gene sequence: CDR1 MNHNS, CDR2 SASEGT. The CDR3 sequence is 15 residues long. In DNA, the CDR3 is TGTGCCAGCAGTGAAGGACTAGCGGCATACAATGAGCGGTTCTTC. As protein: CASSEGLAAYNERFF.

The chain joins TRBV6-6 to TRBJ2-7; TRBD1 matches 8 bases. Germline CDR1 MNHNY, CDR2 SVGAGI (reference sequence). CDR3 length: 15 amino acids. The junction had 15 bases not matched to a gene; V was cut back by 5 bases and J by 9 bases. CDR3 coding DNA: TGTGCCAGCAGTCTTCCCCCGACAGGGGCGGCCGTGCAGTACTTC. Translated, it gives CASSLPPTGAAVQYF.

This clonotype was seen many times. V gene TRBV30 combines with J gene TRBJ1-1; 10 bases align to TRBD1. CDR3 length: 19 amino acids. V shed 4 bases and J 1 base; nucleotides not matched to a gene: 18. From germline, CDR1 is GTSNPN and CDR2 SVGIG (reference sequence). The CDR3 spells CAWTKPPGQGSRANTEAFF. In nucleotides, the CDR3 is TGTGCCTGGACCAAACCACCGGGACAGGGGTCTCGAGCGAACACTGAAGCTTTCTTT.

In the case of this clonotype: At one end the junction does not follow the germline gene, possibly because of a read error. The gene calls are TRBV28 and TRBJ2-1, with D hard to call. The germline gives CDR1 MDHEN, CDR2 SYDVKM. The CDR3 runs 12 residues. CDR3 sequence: CASSSILDEQLF. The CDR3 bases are TGTGCCAGCAGTTCCATACTGGATGAGCAGCTCTTC.

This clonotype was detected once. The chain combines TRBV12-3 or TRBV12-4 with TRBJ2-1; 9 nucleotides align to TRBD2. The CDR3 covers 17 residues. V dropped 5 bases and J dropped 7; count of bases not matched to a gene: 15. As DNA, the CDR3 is TGTGCCAGCAGTGCACGAGGGGTAGCGGGAGTGGTTAATGAGCAGTTCTTC. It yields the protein CASSARGVAGVVNEQFF.

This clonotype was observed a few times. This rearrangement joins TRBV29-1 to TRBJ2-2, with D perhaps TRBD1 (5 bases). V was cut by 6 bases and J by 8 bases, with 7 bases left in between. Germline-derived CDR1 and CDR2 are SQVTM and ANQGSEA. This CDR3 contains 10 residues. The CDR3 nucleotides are TGCAGCGTGGGGCAGGGGGAGCTGTTTTTT. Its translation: CSVGQGELFF.

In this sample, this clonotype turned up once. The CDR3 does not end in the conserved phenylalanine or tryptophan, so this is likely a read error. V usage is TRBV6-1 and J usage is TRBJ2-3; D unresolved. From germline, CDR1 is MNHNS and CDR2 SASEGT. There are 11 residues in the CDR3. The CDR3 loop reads CACSPADTQYV. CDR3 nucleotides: TGTGCCTGCAGTCCCGCAGATACGCAGTATGTT.

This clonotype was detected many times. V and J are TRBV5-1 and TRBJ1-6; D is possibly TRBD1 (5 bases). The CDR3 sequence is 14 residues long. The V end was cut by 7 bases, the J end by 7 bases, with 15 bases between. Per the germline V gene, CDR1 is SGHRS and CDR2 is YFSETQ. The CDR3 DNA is TGCGCCAGCCAAGATACGGACACGAATTCACCCCTCCACTTT. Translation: CASQDTDTNSPLHF.

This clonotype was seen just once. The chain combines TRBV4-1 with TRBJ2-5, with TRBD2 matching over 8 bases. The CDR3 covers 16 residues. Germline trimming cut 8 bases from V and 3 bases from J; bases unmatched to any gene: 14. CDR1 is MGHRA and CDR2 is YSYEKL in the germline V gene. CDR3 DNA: TGCGCCAGCGGCCGCAATGAACTAGCGGATAAAGAGACCCAGTACTTC. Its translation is CASGRNELADKETQYF.

CDR3 sequence (DNA): TGTGCCATTAGGGAGCGGGACGACACCGTGGATCTGTTTTTT. Translating it yields CAIRERDDTVDLFF. The V and J genes are TRBV10-3 and TRBJ2-2; 7 positions agree with TRBD2. This CDR3 has 14 amino acids. Germline-derived CDR1 and CDR2 are ENHRY and SYGVKD. The V gene end was trimmed by 9 bases and the J gene end by 14 bases; junction bases not matched to a gene: 18.

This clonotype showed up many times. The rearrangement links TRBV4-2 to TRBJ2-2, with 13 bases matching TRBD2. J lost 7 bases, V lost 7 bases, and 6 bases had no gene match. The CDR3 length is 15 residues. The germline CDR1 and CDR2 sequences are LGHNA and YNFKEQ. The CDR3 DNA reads TGTGCCAGCAAAGGGACTAGCGGGACCATCGGGGAGCTGTTTTTT. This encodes CASKGTSGTIGELFF.

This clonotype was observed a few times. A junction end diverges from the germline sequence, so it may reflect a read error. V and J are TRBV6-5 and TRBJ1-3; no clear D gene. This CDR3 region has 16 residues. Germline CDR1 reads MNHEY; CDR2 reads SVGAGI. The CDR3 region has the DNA TGTGCCAACAGTTACTCGAGACCCAGCTCTGGAAACACCATATATTTT. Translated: CANSYSRPSSGNTIYF.